The 3 T cell receptor beta chains given below trace back to one sample, sequenced in a study of blood T cells in healthy people across ages. Primed by a sample-barcoded 5' primer and a J-beta primer mix, a second PCR proceeded for about 7 to 11 cycles. MiXCR, applied by TCRdb to the 5' RACE reads, yields one record per CDR3 protein. The sample carries about 800,000 distinct CDR3 sequences, 20% to 25% recorded once. The same data also contributed to another study, on T cells of mothers and their children.

Sequenced: blood. Every receptor here comes from a boy aged 5-17 years in good health.

The J gene is TRBJ2-7, the V gene TRBV3-1; D remains ambiguous. CDR1 and CDR2 from the germline V gene are LGHDT and YNNKEL (reference sequence). Deletions cut 6 bases from V and 2 bases from J, with 14 bases between. This CDR3 spans 14 amino acids. CDR3 in amino acids: CASRPYLGAYEQYF. CDR3 bases: TGTGCCAGCAGACCGTATCTTGGGGCCTACGAGCAGTACTTC.

The chain is built from TRBV20-1 and TRBJ1-5, with TRBD1 matching 8 bases. This CDR3 spans 16 amino acids. The V segment lost 4 bases and the J segment 6 bases; nucleotides outside the gene matches: 14. The germline V gene encodes CDR1 DFQATT and CDR2 SNEGSKA (reference sequence). The CDR3 DNA sequence: TGCAGTGCTACACGATTGACAGGGGCGGATTTTCAGCCCCAGCATTTT. Amino acid sequence: CSATRLTGADFQPQHF.

The chain couples TRBV20-1 to TRBJ2-7, with D perhaps TRBD1 or TRBD2 (5 bases each). Germline assignment: CDR1 DFQATT and CDR2 SNEGSKA (reference sequence). The CDR3 sequence is 13 residues long. V gave up 6 bases and J gave up 3 bases, with 15 bases separating them. CDR3: CSAERDGNYEQYF. The CDR3 DNA is TGCAGTGCAGAACGGGACGGGAACTACGAGCAGTACTTC.